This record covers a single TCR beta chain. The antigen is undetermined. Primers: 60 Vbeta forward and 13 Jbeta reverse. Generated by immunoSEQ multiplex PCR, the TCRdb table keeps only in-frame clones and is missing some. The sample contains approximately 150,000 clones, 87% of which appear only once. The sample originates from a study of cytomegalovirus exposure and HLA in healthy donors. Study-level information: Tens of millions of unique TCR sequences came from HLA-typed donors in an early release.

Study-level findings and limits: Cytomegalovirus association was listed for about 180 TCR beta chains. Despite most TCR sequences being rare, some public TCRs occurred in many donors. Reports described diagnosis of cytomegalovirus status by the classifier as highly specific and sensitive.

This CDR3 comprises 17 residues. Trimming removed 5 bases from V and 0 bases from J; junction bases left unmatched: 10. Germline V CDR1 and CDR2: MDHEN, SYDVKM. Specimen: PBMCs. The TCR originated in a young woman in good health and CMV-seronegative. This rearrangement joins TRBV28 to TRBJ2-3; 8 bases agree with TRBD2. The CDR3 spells CASSVPGTSLSTDTQYF. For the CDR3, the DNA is TGTGCCAGCAGTGTCCCCGGGACTAGTCTTAGCACAGATACGCAGTATTTT.